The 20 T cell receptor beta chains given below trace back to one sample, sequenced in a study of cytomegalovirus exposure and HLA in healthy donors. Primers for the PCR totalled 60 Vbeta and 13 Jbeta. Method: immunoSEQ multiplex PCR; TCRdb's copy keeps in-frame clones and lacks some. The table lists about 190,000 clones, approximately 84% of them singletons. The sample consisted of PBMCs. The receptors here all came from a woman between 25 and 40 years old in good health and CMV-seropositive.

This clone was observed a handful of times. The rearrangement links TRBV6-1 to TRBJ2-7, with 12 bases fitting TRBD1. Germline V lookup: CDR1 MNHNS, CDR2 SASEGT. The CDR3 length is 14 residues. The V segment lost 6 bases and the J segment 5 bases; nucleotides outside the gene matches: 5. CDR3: CASRGQGARNEQYF. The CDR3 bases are TGTGCCAGCAGGGGACAGGGGGCGCGGAACGAGCAGTACTTC.

DNA for the CDR3: TGCGCCAGCAGCCAAGGTCATAGAAGCGGCTACACCTTC. It encodes CASSQGHRSGYTF. The gene calls are TRBV4-1 and TRBJ1-2; D gene ambiguous. Trimming took 1 base from V and 8 from J, leaving 11 bases between them. The CDR3 extends over 13 amino acids. Looked up from germline, CDR1 is MGHRA and CDR2 is YSYEKL.

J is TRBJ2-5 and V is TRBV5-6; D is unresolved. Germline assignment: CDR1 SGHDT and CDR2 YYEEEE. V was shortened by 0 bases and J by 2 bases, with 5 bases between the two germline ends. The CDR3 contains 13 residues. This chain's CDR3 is CASSLAQQETQYF. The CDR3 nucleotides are TGTGCCAGCAGCTTGGCCCAGCAAGAGACCCAGTACTTC.

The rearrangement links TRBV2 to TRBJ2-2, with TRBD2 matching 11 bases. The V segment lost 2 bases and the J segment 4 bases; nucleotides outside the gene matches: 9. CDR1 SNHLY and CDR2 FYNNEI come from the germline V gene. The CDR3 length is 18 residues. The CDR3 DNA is TGTGCCAGCAGTGAAAGTTTGATAGGACTAGCGGGCACCGGGGAGCTGTTTTTT. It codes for CASSESLIGLAGTGELFF.

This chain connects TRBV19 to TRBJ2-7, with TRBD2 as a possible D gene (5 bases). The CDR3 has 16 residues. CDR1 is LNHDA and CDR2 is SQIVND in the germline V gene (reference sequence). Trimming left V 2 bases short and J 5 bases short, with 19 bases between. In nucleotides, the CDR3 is TGTGCCAGTAGTATATTGGGTGGGAGCAGTCTTCACGAGCAGTACTTC. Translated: CASSILGGSSLHEQYF.

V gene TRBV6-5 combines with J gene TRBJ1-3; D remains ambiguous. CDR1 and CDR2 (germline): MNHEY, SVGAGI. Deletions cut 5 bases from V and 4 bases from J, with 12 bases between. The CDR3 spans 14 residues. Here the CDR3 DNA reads TGTGCCAGCAGTCGCGCCGGGGTCGGAAACACCATATATTTT. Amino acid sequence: CASSRAGVGNTIYF.

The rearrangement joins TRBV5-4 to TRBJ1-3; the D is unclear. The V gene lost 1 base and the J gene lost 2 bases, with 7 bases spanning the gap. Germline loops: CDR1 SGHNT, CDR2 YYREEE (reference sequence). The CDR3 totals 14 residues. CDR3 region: CASSLYPPGNTIYF. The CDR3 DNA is TGTGCCAGCAGCTTGTATCCCCCTGGAAACACCATATATTTT.

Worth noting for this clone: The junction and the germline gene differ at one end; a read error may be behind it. CDR3 sequence (DNA): TGTGCTAGCAGCTTAGCGGCCGGGACAGGGTTCACCGGGGAGCTGTTTTTT. Translated: CASSLAAGTGFTGELFF. The rearrangement links TRBV7-7 to TRBJ2-2; 9 bases match TRBD1. From germline, CDR1 is SSHAT and CDR2 FNYEAQ (reference sequence). The CDR3 has 17 amino acids.

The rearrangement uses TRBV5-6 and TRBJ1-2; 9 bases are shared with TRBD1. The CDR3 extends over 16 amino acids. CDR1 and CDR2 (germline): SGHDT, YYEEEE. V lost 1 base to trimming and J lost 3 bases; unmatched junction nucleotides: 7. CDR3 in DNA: TGTGCCAGCAGCTTGTTGGGACAGGGCGGGTACTATGGCTACACCTTC. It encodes CASSLLGQGGYYGYTF.

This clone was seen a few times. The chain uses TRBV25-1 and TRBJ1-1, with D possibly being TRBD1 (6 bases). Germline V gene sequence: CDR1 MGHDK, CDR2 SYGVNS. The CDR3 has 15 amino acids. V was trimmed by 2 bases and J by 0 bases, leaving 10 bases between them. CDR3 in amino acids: CASSETGFLNTEAFF. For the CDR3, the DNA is TGTGCCAGCAGTGAAACAGGGTTCTTGAACACTGAAGCTTTCTTT.

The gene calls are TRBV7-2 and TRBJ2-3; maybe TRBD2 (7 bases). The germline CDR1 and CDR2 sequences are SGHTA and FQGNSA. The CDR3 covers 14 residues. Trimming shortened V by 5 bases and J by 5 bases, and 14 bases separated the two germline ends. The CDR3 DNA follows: TGTGCCAGCAGCCCTGGCGGGGGACAAGATACGCAGTATTTT. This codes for CASSPGGGQDTQYF.

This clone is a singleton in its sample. CDR3 nucleotides: TGCGCCAGCAATTCAGGGGGAGGCTACGAGCAGTACTTC. Its translation: CASNSGGGYEQYF. This chain links TRBV5-1 with TRBJ2-7, with a possible D match to TRBD1 (7 bases). Between the trimmed V and J ends, which lost 6 bases and 3 bases, there was a span of 13 bases. The CDR3 spans 13 residues. CDR1 is SGHRS, CDR2 YFSETQ, per germline. The entire variable domain, with the rest obtained from reference TRBV5-1 and TRBJ2-7, is as follows: KAGVTQTPRYLIKTRGQQVTLSCSPISGHRSVSWYQQTPGQGLQFLFEYFSETQRNKGNFPGRFSGRQFSNSRSEMNVSTLELGDSALYLCASNSGGGYEQYFGPGTRLTVT.

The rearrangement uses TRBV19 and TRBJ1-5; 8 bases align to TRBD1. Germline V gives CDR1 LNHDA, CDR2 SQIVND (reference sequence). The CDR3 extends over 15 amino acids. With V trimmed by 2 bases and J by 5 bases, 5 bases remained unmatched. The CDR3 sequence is CASSINDRGYQPQHF. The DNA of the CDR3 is TGTGCCAGTAGTATAAATGACAGGGGTTATCAGCCCCAGCATTTT.

The CDR3, as DNA: TGTGCCAGCAGTTTTAGCCCTAGACGATACAATGAGCAGTTCTTC. It yields the protein CASSFSPRRYNEQFF. The chain combines TRBV28 with TRBJ2-1; the D is unclear. V was shortened by 3 bases and J by 4 bases, with 13 bases between the two germline ends. CDR1 is MDHEN and CDR2 is SYDVKM in the germline V gene. The CDR3 is 15 residues long.

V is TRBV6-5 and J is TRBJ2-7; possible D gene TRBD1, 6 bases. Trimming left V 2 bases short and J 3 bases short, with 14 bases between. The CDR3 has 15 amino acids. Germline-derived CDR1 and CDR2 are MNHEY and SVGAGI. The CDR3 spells CASSYGWGPGYEQYF. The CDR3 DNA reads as TGTGCCAGCAGTTACGGGTGGGGGCCAGGCTACGAGCAGTACTTC.

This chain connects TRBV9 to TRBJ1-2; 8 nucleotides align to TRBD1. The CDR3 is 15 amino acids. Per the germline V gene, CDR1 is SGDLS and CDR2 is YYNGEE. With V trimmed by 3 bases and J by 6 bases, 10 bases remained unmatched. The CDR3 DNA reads TGTGCCAGCAGCGCCCTGACAGGGGCGGACGATGGCTACACCTTC. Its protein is CASSALTGADDGYTF. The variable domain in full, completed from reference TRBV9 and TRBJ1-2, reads DSGVTQTPKHLITATGQRVTLRCSPRSGDLSVYWYQQSLDQGLQFLIQYYNGEERAKGNILERFSAQQFPDLHSELNLSSLELGDSALYFCASSALTGADDGYTFGSGTRLTVV.

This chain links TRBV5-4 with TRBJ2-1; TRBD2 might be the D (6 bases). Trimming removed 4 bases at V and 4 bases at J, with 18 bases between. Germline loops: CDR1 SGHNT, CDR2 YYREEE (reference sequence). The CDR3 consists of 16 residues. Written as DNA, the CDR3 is TGTGCCAGCAGCGCAAGAACGGGGGAGACATACAATGAGCAGTTCTTC. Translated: CASSARTGETYNEQFF.

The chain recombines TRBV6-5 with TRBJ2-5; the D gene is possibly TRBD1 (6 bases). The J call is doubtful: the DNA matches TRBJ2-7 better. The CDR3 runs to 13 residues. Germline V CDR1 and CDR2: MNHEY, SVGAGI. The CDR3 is CASSSYRVYEQYF. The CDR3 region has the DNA TGTGCCAGCAGTAGCTACAGGGTCTACGAGCAGTACTTC.

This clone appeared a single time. CDR3 in amino acids: CASSVEQVPNTEAFF. CDR3 nucleotide sequence: TGTGCCAGCAGCGTAGAACAAGTCCCGAACACTGAAGCTTTCTTT. V and J are TRBV9 and TRBJ1-1; D unclear. CDR3 length: 15 residues. The germline gives CDR1 SGDLS, CDR2 YYNGEE. Trimming pared 0 bases from V and 1 base from J, leaving 10 bases between.

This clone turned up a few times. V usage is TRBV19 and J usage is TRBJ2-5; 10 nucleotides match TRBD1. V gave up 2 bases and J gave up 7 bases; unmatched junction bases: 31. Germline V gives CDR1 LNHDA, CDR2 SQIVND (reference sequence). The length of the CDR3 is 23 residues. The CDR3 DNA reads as TGTGCCAGTAGTATACGGGCCGAACCGGGACAGGGGAACATACGGCGATATTTAAGGACCCAGTACTTC. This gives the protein CASSIRAEPGQGNIRRYLRTQYF.